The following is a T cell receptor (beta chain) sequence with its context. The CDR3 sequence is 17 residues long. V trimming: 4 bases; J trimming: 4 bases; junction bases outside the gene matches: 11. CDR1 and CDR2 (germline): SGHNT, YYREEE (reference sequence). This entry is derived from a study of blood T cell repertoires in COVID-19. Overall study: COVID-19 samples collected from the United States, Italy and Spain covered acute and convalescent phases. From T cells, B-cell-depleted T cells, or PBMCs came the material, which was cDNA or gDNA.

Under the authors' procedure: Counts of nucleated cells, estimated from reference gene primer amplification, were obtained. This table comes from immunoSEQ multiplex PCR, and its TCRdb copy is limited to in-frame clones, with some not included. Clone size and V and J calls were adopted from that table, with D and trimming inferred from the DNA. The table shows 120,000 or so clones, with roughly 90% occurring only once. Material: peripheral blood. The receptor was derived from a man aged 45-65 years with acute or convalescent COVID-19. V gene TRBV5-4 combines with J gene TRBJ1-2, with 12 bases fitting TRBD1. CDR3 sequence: CASSRPGTGGSIYGYTF. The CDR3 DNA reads TGTGCCAGCAGCAGACCCGGGACAGGGGGCTCGATCTATGGCTACACCTTC.